The present TCR beta chain was sequenced within a study of shared clonotypes between healthy human individuals. The CDR3 spans 16 residues. V dropped 0 bases and J dropped 11 bases, with 22 bases sitting between them. Germline CDR1 is SEHNR and CDR2 is FQNEAQ (reference sequence). Sequencing was performed with immunoSEQ multiplex PCR; in TCRdb, only in-frame clones are kept and a portion is missing. The data contain millions of clones, approximately 95% of them singletons. Study-wide results and limits: For naive CD4 cells, 4% to 6% of clonotypes were shared across a few donors. All-four-donor shared clonotypes had higher generation probabilities than non-shared clonotypes did.

On this clone itself: Its antigen is unidentified.

The rearrangement links TRBV7-9 to TRBJ2-5; D possibly corresponds to TRBD2 (6 bases). The source material was naive CD4+ T cells from PBMCs. Noted subset: CD45RA+ positively selected. The source of this sequence is a young man in good health. Some clones in this sample may be carry-over from other donors' samples. DNA of the CDR3: TGTGCCAGCAGCTTAGCTGGGGGGACCCCATCGGGGGAGCAGTACTTC. Encoded protein: CASSLAGGTPSGEQYF.